This entry lists 22 T cell receptor beta chains sequenced from one sample in a study of blood T cell repertoires in COVID-19. Produced via immunoSEQ multiplex PCR; TCRdb's table is partial and in-frame only. Of about 290,000 clones listed, more than 80% are singletons. The sequencing sample was made of peripheral blood. The receptors were sampled from a woman in her twenties or thirties with active or convalescent COVID-19.

The V gene is TRBV7-9, the J gene TRBJ1-4, with D possibly being TRBD1 (6 bases). Per germline, CDR1 SEHNR and CDR2 FQNEAQ (reference sequence). Trimming stripped 5 bases from V and 7 bases from J, with 17 bases between. The CDR3 totals 15 residues. CDR3 protein: CASSPALLGGEKLFF. The CDR3 DNA sequence: TGTGCCAGCAGCCCGGCCCTTTTAGGGGGTGAAAAACTGTTTTTT.

This chain links TRBV6-2 or TRBV6-3 with TRBJ2-3; 7 nucleotides match TRBD1. Germline values: CDR1 MNHEY, CDR2 SVGEGT. V shed 2 bases and J 4 bases; nucleotides not matched to a gene: 3. There are 14 residues in the CDR3. The CDR3 DNA follows: TGTGCCAGCAGTTACCGTGGGACAGCAGATACGCAGTATTTT. This translates into CASSYRGTADTQYF.

The genes are TRBV6-5 and TRBJ1-2; 12 nucleotides line up with TRBD1. CDR1 is MNHEY and CDR2 is SVGAGI in the germline V gene. This CDR3 is built from 15 residues. Trimming removed 5 bases from V and 7 bases from J; junction bases left unmatched: 8. This CDR3 reads CASSTAGTGGFGYTF. For the CDR3, the DNA is TGTGCCAGCAGTACCGCCGGGACAGGGGGCTTTGGCTACACCTTC.

V is TRBV2 and J is TRBJ2-7; 7 positions match TRBD1. V was pared by 5 bases and J by 5 bases, with 15 bases of the junction left unmatched. Germline-derived CDR1 and CDR2 are SNHLY and FYNNEI. The CDR3 loop spans 16 amino acids. The CDR3, as DNA: TGTGCCAGCAGTCCGAACTCGGACAGGCTTAGGAACGAGCAGTACTTC. Translated: CASSPNSDRLRNEQYF.

This clone is a singleton in its sample. The gene calls are TRBV14 and TRBJ1-3; D is unresolved. The CDR3 loop spans 15 amino acids. The V and J ends lost 1 base and 1 base respectively, with 8 bases between them. The germline gives CDR1 SGHDN, CDR2 FVKESK. The CDR3 region is CASSQVTLSGNTIYF. CDR3 coding DNA: TGTGCCAGCAGCCAAGTAACCCTATCTGGAAACACCATATATTTT.

This clone was seen only a few times. V and J are TRBV28 and TRBJ2-6; 7 bases agree with TRBD2. V shed 8 bases and J 3 bases; nucleotides not matched to a gene: 7. Germline loops: CDR1 MDHEN, CDR2 SYDVKM. The CDR3 consists of 15 residues. CDR3 loop: CASAGGGVGANVLTF. CDR3 DNA: TGTGCCAGCGCCGGCGGGGGAGTTGGGGCCAACGTCCTGACTTTC.

This clone has more than one count but fewer than ten. The rearrangement uses TRBV7-3 and TRBJ1-4; possible D gene TRBD1, 6 bases. Trimming removed 1 base at V and 2 bases at J, with 20 bases between. The CDR3 totals 19 residues. Germline CDR1 and CDR2: SGHTA and FQGTGA. The CDR3 sequence: CASSLRWGKGVATNEKLFF. The CDR3 DNA follows: TGTGCCAGCAGCTTAAGGTGGGGTAAGGGGGTGGCGACTAATGAAAAACTGTTTTTT.

V is TRBV27 and J is TRBJ1-2; 7 bases match TRBD1. The V gene's germline CDR1 is MNHEY and CDR2 SMNVEV (reference sequence). The junction had 5 bases not matched to a gene; V was cut back by 4 bases and J by 9 bases. The CDR3 spans 12 residues. The CDR3 here is CASSYTGASYTF. The CDR3 DNA reads TGTGCCAGCAGTTATACAGGGGCGAGCTACACCTTC.

This chain uses TRBV5-1 with TRBJ2-3; 7 nucleotides match TRBD2. Trimming at V came to 3 bases and at J to 1 base, leaving 5 bases not matched to a gene. Germline V gene lookup returns CDR1 SGHRS and CDR2 YFSETQ. The CDR3 is 15 amino acids. CDR3 bases: TGCGCCAGCAGCTCGCGCAGCGGGGGCACAGATACGCAGTATTTT. Its translation: CASSSRSGGTDTQYF. The whole variable domain, remainder taken from reference TRBV5-1 and TRBJ2-3, is KAGVTQTPRYLIKTRGQQVTLSCSPISGHRSVSWYQQTPGQGLQFLFEYFSETQRNKGNFPGRFSGRQFSNSRSEMNVSTLELGDSALYLCASSSRSGGTDTQYFGPGTRLTVL.

V usage is TRBV19 and J usage is TRBJ2-7; 7 bases are a match to TRBD1. There are 17 residues in the CDR3. Per the germline V gene, CDR1 is LNHDA and CDR2 is SQIVND (reference sequence). With V trimmed by 3 bases and J by 5 bases, 16 bases remained unmatched. CDR3 nucleotide sequence: TGTGCCAGTAGTATCAAACCCGTCAGGGGGTTTGGGGACGAGCAGTACTTC. Amino acid sequence: CASSIKPVRGFGDEQYF. The full variable domain, its missing parts supplied by reference TRBV19 and TRBJ2-7, is DGGITQSPKYLFRKEGQNVTLSCEQNLNHDAMYWYRQDPGQGLRLIYYSQIVNDFQKGDIAEGYSVSREKKESFPLTVTSAQKNPTAFYLCASSIKPVRGFGDEQYFGPGTRLTVT.

J is TRBJ2-3 and V is TRBV24-1, with TRBD1 matching 8 bases. CDR3 length: 16 amino acids. Germline assignment: CDR1 KGHDR and CDR2 SFDVKD. J gave up 2 bases and V 2 bases, and 5 bases lay outside the gene matches. The CDR3 bases are TGTGCCACCAGTGATTCGACAGGGGACCCCACAGATACGCAGTATTTT. Its translation: CATSDSTGDPTDTQYF.

The J gene is TRBJ1-2, the V gene TRBV24-1; tentatively, D is TRBD1 (6 bases). Germline values: CDR1 KGHDR, CDR2 SFDVKD. The V end lost 9 bases, the J end lost 1 base, and 14 bases lay between the germline ends. There are 14 residues in the CDR3. The CDR3 sequence: CATGTSGDNYGYTF. The CDR3 region has the DNA TGTGCCACCGGTACCTCAGGGGATAACTATGGCTACACCTTC.

V usage is TRBV6-6 and J usage is TRBJ1-2; D is undetermined. The germline gives CDR1 MNHNY, CDR2 SVGAGI (reference sequence). Deletions cut 5 bases from V and 10 bases from J, with 17 bases between. This CDR3 has 13 amino acids. CDR3 in amino acids: CASSLPDWAIYTF. Here the CDR3 DNA reads TGTGCCAGCAGTCTCCCGGACTGGGCAATCTACACCTTC.

The rearrangement uses TRBV6-6 and TRBJ2-7; 10 bases are a match to TRBD1. The CDR3 covers 14 residues. Germline assignment: CDR1 MNHNY and CDR2 SVGAGI (reference sequence). J gave up 6 bases and V 6 bases, and 8 bases lay outside the gene matches. The DNA of the CDR3 is TGTGCCAGCAGGGACCGGGACAGGGGAGGCGAGCAGTACTTC. Amino acid sequence: CASRDRDRGGEQYF.

J is TRBJ1-4 and V is TRBV5-1; D gene uncertain. This CDR3 has 13 amino acids. CDR1 and CDR2 (germline): SGHRS, YFSETQ. V lost 1 base to trimming and J lost 8 bases, with 9 bases between them. CDR3 DNA: TGCGCCAGCAGCTTGTCTGGCAACGAAAAACTGTTTTTT. Protein sequence: CASSLSGNEKLFF.

This chain joins TRBV7-9 and TRBJ2-7; D not certain. Trimming pared 5 bases from V and 5 bases from J, leaving 7 bases between. CDR3 size: 11 residues. From germline, CDR1 is SEHNR and CDR2 FQNEAQ (reference sequence). The CDR3, as DNA: TGTGCCAGCAGCCCCCTCGACGAGCAGTACTTC. It codes for CASSPLDEQYF.

The chain couples TRBV5-5 to TRBJ1-5, with D possibly TRBD1 on 6 matching bases. Deletions cut 4 bases from V and 4 bases from J, with 12 bases between. The CDR3 sequence is 14 residues long. Germline V gene sequence: CDR1 SGHKS, CDR2 YYEKEE (reference sequence). CDR3 region: CASSVLQGNQPQHF. CDR3 nucleotides: TGTGCCAGCAGCGTCCTACAGGGTAATCAGCCCCAGCATTTT. The complete variable domain, with remaining parts taken from reference TRBV5-5 and TRBJ1-5, reads DAGVTQSPTHLIKTRGQQVTLRCSPISGHKSVSWYQQVLGQGPQFIFQYYEKEERGRGNFPDRFSARQFPNYSSELNVNALLLGDSALYLCASSVLQGNQPQHFGDGTRLSIL.

V and J are TRBV5-1 and TRBJ2-5; TRBD1 is a possible D gene (6 bases). This CDR3 has 14 residues. V lost 4 bases and J lost 4, with 14 bases in between. Germline V gene sequence: CDR1 SGHRS, CDR2 YFSETQ. DNA for the CDR3: TGCGCCAGCAGCGCTGAGGGGGTCGGAGAGACCCAGTACTTC. Its protein product is CASSAEGVGETQYF.

The rearrangement uses TRBV10-3 and TRBJ2-2; D remains ambiguous. The V and J ends lost 3 bases and 6 bases respectively, with 8 bases between them. The CDR3 has 13 amino acids. Germline values: CDR1 ENHRY, CDR2 SYGVKD. CDR3 protein: CAISERLAGELFF. The CDR3 DNA follows: TGTGCCATCAGTGAAAGACTCGCCGGGGAGCTGTTTTTT.

The chain uses TRBV4-3 and TRBJ1-5, with unresolved D. The CDR3 has 15 residues. The V and J ends lost 0 bases and 5 bases respectively, with 11 bases between them. Looked up from germline, CDR1 is LGHNA and CDR2 is YSLEER. The CDR3 DNA reads TGCGCCAGCAGCCAAGATCGAGGGAACCATCAGCCCCAGCATTTT. Protein sequence: CASSQDRGNHQPQHF.

The V and J genes are TRBV24-1 and TRBJ2-1, with 7 bases matching TRBD1. Germline V CDR1 and CDR2: KGHDR, SFDVKD. This CDR3 is built from 16 residues. After removal of 3 bases from V and 2 bases from J, the junction contained 6 bases not matched to a gene. CDR3: CATSDPYRGTYNEQFF. CDR3 nucleotide sequence: TGTGCCACCAGTGATCCTTACAGGGGAACCTACAATGAGCAGTTCTTC.

The genes are TRBV5-5 and TRBJ2-7; D might be TRBD1 (5 bases). The CDR3 consists of 15 residues. V was trimmed by 2 bases and J by 2 bases, leaving 14 bases between them. Germline values: CDR1 SGHKS, CDR2 YYEKEE (reference sequence). CDR3 amino acids: CASSLKTALTYEQYF. CDR3 in DNA: TGTGCCAGCAGCTTAAAGACAGCCCTCACCTACGAGCAGTACTTC.